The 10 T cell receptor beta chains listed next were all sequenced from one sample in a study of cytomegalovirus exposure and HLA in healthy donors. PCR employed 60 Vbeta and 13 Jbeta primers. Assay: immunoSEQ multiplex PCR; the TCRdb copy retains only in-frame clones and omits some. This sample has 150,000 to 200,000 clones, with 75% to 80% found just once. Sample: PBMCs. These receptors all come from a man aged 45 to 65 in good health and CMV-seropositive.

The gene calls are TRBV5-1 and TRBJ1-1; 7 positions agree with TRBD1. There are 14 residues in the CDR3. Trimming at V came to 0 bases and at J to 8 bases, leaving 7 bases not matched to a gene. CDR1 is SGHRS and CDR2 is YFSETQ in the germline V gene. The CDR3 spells CASSLATGFTEAFF. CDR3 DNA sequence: TGCGCCAGCAGCTTGGCGACAGGGTTTACGGAAGCTTTCTTT.

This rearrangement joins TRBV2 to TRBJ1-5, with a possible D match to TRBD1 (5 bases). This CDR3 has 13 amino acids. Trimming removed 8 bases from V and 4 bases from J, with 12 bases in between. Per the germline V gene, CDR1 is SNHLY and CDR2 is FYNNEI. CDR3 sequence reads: CASEGTENQPQHF. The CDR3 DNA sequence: TGTGCCAGCGAAGGGACTGAGAATCAGCCCCAGCATTTT.

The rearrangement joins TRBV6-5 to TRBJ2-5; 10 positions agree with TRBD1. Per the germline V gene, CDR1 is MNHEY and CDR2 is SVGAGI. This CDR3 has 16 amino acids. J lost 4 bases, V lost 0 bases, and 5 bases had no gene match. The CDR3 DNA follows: TGTGCCAGCAGTTACTCGGGACAGGGGCTCCTAGAGACCCAGTACTTC. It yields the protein CASSYSGQGLLETQYF.

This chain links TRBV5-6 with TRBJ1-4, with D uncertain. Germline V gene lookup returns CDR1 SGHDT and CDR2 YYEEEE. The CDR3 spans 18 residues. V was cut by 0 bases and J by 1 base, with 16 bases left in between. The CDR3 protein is CASSLEQSPAGTNEKLFF. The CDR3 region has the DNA TGTGCCAGCAGCTTGGAACAGTCTCCTGCTGGAACTAATGAAAAACTGTTTTTT.

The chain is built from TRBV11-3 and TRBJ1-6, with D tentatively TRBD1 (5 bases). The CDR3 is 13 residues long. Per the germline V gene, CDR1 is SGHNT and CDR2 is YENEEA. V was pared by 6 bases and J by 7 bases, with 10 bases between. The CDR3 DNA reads TGTGCCAGCAGTCTTCGACAGAATTCACCCCTCCACTTT. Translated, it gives CASSLRQNSPLHF.

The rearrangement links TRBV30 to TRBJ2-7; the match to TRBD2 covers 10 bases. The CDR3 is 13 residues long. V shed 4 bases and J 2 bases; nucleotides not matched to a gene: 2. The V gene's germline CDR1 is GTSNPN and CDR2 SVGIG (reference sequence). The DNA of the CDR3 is TGTGCCTGGACTAGCGGGGGTCCCTACGAGCAGTACTTC. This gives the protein CAWTSGGPYEQYF.

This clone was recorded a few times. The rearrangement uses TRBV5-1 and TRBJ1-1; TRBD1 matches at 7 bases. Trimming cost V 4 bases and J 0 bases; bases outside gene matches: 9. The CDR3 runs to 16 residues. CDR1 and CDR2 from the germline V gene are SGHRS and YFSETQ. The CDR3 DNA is TGCGCCAGCAGCCCCGGACAGGTTCGGGTGAACACTGAAGCTTTCTTT. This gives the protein CASSPGQVRVNTEAFF.

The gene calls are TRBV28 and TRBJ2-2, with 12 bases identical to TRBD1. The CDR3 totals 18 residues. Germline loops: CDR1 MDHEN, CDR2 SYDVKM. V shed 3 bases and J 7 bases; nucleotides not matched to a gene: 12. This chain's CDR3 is CASSFYHWDRGRGGELFF. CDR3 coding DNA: TGTGCCAGCAGTTTTTATCATTGGGACAGGGGGCGCGGCGGGGAGCTGTTTTTT.

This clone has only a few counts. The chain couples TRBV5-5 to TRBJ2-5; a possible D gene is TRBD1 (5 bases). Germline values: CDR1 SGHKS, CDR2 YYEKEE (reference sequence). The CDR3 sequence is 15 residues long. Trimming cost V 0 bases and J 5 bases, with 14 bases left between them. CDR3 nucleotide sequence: TGTGCCAGCAGCTTGGAGGCAGGGTGGGGCGAGACCCAGTACTTC. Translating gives CASSLEAGWGETQYF.

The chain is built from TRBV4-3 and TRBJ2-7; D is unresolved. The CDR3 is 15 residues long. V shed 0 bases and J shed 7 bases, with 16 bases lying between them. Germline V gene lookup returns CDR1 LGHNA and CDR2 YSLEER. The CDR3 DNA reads TGCGCCAGCAGCCAAGAACGCAGTACCCTGAGGGAGCAGTACTTC. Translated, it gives CASSQERSTLREQYF.